This T cell receptor beta chain stems from a study of OX40 agonist ivuxolimab in advanced cancers. Broadly, across the study: Ivuxolimab was a fully human IgG2 agonistic monoclonal antibody targeting the costimulatory receptor OX40 (CD134). Partial responses occurred in three dose-escalation patients: two with cutaneous melanoma and one with hepatocellular carcinoma. Peripheral TCRbeta sequencing aimed to test whether ivuxolimab altered TCR sequence diversity and caused clonal T-cell expansion. A male proportion of approximately 83% and a mean age of approximately 58 years, ranging from roughly 23 to 90, were recorded for the dose-escalation cohort. Intravenous ivuxolimab was administered to patients every 2 weeks at six dose levels: 0.01, 0.1, 0.3, 1.5, 3 and 10 mg/kg. Of the roughly 54 patients in dose escalation, about 20 had hepatocellular carcinoma, some 15 had melanoma, 9 had renal cell carcinoma and 9 had head and neck cancer. The paper describes the monotherapy dose-escalation part (N of about 57 patients) of the phase I trial of ivuxolimab. Prior anti-PD-1, anti-PD-L1 or anti-CTLA-4 therapy was permitted, and checkpoint inhibitors had been received by about 36% of dose-escalation patients. Broad study findings and their caveats: The antigen specificity of the clonally expanded peripheral T cells was not determined. After ivuxolimab, CD8+ T cells had more expanded clones than CD4+ T cells on average. Low levels of normalized T-cell clonal expansion were also seen in some patients who did not respond. Partial responders in the 0.1-3.0 mg/kg groups had among the lowest normalized peripheral clonal expansion, especially among CD8+ T cells. At doses of 0.1 to 3.0 mg/kg, clonal expansion of both CD4+ and CD8+ T cells in blood was seen between baseline and week 6.

V has 5 bases trimmed and J has 6 bases trimmed; junction bases matching no gene number 15. Via the germline V gene (reference sequence), CDR1 is MNHEY and CDR2 SMNVEV. Its CDR3 holds 16 amino acids, cysteine through phenylalanine. CDR3 DNA only is kept here, 48 bases in frame from base 1. This clone was detected a few times. The clone's antigen remains unknown. No base-level quality is on record; no much larger clone is a single base apart. Patients with autoimmune disease history or receiving systemic immunosuppression were excluded from the trial. In every dose cohort, peripheral blood was drawn for TCR sequencing at baseline, cycle 4 day 1, and cycle 7 day 1. The samples were taken from a phase I, first-in-human, multicenter, open-label dose-escalation trial of ivuxolimab. Adults with locally advanced or metastatic head and neck squamous cell, hepatocellular, melanoma or renal cell carcinoma were enrolled in the trial. Before TCR sequencing, CD4+ and CD8+ T cells were separately sorted from peripheral blood.

For sequencing of the TCRbeta CDR3 region, genomic DNA was extracted from the sorted cells. TCRbeta CDR3 regions were sequenced using the immunoSEQ Assay. TCRdb carries this immuneACCESS record with in-frame sequences only. Its versions omit some clonotypes, under half of them owing to an unresolved V gene in the studies checked, with the rest unexplained. Present in this sample are 65,000 to 80,000 clones, 90% of which were seen just once. 0.55% to 0.8% of the sample is held by the ten biggest clonotypes. This material consisted of CD4+ or CD8+ T cells sorted from blood, taken in a trial of the OX40 agonist ivuxolimab. The V gene is TRBV27 and the J gene is TRBJ2-7, with TRBD2 identical over 8 junction bases. The clonotype originates from an adult with an advanced solid tumor such as melanoma, head and neck, liver or kidney cancer. The DNA sequence is as follows: TGTGCCAGCAGTGCGCTAGGACTAGCTCTTTCGGGCGAGCAGTACTTC. The encoded protein is CASSALGLALSGEQYF.